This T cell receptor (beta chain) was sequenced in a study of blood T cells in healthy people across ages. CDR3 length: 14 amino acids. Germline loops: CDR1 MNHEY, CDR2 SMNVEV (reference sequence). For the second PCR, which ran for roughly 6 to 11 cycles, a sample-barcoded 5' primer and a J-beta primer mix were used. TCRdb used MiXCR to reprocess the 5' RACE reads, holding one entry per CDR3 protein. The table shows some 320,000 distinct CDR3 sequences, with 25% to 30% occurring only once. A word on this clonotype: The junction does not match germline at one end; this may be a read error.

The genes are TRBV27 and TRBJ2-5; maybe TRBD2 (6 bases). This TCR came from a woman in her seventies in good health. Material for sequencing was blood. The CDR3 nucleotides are TGTGCCAGCAGCCGGAGACTAGGTGGAGAGGCCCAGTACTTC. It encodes CASSRRLGGEAQYF.